These 11 T cell receptor beta chains came from one sample sequenced in a study of T cells in Graves' hyperthyroidism and ophthalmopathy. The CDR3 regions of TCR beta were amplified from RNA transcripts. HTBI primers were used for first-round RT-PCR of the TCR CDR3. Via MiXCR, TCRdb re-called the multiplex PCR reads, giving one row per CDR3 protein. Among 600,000 to 850,000 distinct CDR3 sequences, roughly 20% were seen once, and the ten largest hold around 15%. The specimen sequenced was blood. The source of these receptors is a woman between 50 and 59 years old with Graves' hyperthyroidism that later progressed to Graves' ophthalmopathy.

This clonotype was observed a few times. The chain has TRBV20-1 and TRBJ2-2; D may be TRBD1 (6 bases). Trimming took off 0 bases at V and 4 bases at J, with 12 bases between the two ends. The CDR3 runs to 15 residues. Germline V gives CDR1 DFQATT, CDR2 SNEGSKA (reference sequence). Here the CDR3 DNA reads TGCAGTGCTAGAGATGCAGGGGTGAGCACCGGGGAGCTGTTTTTT. Its protein product is CSARDAGVSTGELFF.

This clonotype appeared a few times. The chain recombines TRBV18 with TRBJ1-5, with D maybe TRBD1 (5 bases). The CDR3 runs 14 residues. CDR1 and CDR2 from the germline V gene are KGHSH and LQKENI. Trimming cost V 3 bases and J 6 bases, with 12 bases left between them. The DNA of the CDR3 is TGTGCCAGCTCACCGCTGGGGCCGGCTCAGCCCCAGCATTTT. Translating it yields CASSPLGPAQPQHF.

The chain uses TRBV2 and TRBJ2-2; D may be TRBD1 (7 bases). The germline gives CDR1 SNHLY, CDR2 FYNNEI. The CDR3 has 14 residues. V dropped 8 bases and J dropped 5 bases, with 15 bases sitting between them. CDR3 nucleotide sequence: TGTGCCAGCCCCGGAGGGGGCGCAACCGGGGAGCTGTTTTTT. Its protein product is CASPGGGATGELFF.

CDR3 coding DNA: TGTGCCACCAGCAGAGTTTCTGAAAAACTGTTTTTT. Protein: CATSRVSEKLFF. The rearrangement links TRBV15 to TRBJ1-4; D not certain. CDR1 is LNHNV, CDR2 YYDKDF, per germline (reference sequence). V was trimmed by 1 base and J by 7 bases, leaving 4 bases between them. The CDR3 extends over 12 amino acids.

The CDR3 here is CSAGQDEQPQHF. CDR3 bases: TGCAGTGCGGGGCAGGATGAACAGCCCCAGCATTTT. The chain carries TRBV20-1 and TRBJ1-5, with D tentatively TRBD1 (5 bases). The CDR3 length is 12 residues. Germline lookup yields CDR1 DFQATT and CDR2 SNEGSKA (reference sequence). V was clipped by 6 bases and J by 7 bases, with 13 bases between them.

The V call is TRBV6-1, the J call TRBJ1-2; TRBD1 matches at 8 bases. There are 14 residues in the CDR3. Germline CDR1 reads MNHNS; CDR2 reads SASEGT. J gave up 2 bases and V 7 bases, and 6 bases lay outside the gene matches. The CDR3 sequence is CASTRTGKNYGYTF. Written as DNA, the CDR3 is TGTGCCAGCACCAGGACAGGGAAGAACTATGGCTACACCTTC.

Details on this clonotype: A single base separates this from a much larger clone, so it may be a read error. The chain employs TRBV7-8 and TRBJ1-5; D is perhaps TRBD1 (6 bases). CDR1 and CDR2 from the germline V gene are SGHVS and FQNEAQ. CDR3 length: 16 amino acids. The CDR3 protein is CTSSPRRGDTNQPQHF. The CDR3 DNA sequence: TGTACCAGCAGCCCCCGAAGGGGGGACACCAATCAGCCCCAGCATTTT.

The CDR3 DNA follows: TGTGCCAGCAGCGGGGCAAGTGCCCTAGGGCGGACCGGGGAGCTGTTTTTT. Its translation: CASSGASALGRTGELFF. This sequence joins TRBV9 and TRBJ2-2, with D uncertain. The CDR3 runs 17 residues. Deletions cut 3 bases from V and 5 bases from J, with 20 bases between. Germline V gene lookup returns CDR1 SGDLS and CDR2 YYNGEE.

The table lists this clonotype with a few counts. The chain combines TRBV20-1 with TRBJ2-3, with a possible D match to TRBD2 (6 bases). This CDR3 is built from 14 residues. The V end lost 3 bases, the J end lost 4 bases, and 14 bases lay between the germline ends. CDR1 DFQATT and CDR2 SNEGSKA come from the germline V gene (reference sequence). The CDR3 sequence is CSASLRGEADTQYF. The CDR3 nucleotides are TGCAGTGCTAGTCTGCGGGGAGAGGCAGATACGCAGTATTTT.

In this sample, this clonotype turned up many times. The gene calls are TRBV3-1 and TRBJ2-1; tentative D call: TRBD1 (6 bases). V lost 1 base, J lost 0 bases, and 13 bases lay in between. The CDR3 is 17 amino acids. Germline V gene lookup returns CDR1 LGHDT and CDR2 YNNKEL (reference sequence). Here the CDR3 DNA reads TGTGCCAGCAGCCAAGTATCTGGGGGCCCCTCCTACAATGAGCAGTTCTTC. It is translated as CASSQVSGGPSYNEQFF.

This clonotype has a count of ten or more. This chain uses TRBV15 with TRBJ1-2; D is ambiguous. Germline values: CDR1 LNHNV, CDR2 YYDKDF (reference sequence). The CDR3 contains 15 residues. Trimming pared 0 bases from V and 8 bases from J, leaving 16 bases between. The chain's CDR3 is CATSRDAGFSDGYTF. The CDR3 bases are TGTGCCACCAGCAGAGATGCAGGCTTCAGCGACGGCTACACCTTC.